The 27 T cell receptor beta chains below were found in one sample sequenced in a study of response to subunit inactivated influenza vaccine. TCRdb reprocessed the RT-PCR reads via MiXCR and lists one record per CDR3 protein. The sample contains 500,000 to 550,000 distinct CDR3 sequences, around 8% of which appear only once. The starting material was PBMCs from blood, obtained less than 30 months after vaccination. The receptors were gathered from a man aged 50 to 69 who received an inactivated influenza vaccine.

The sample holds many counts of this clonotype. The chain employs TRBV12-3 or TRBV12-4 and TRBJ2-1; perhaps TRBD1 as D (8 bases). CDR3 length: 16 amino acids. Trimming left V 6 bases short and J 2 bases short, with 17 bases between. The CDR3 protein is CASSPRTGRAYNEQFF. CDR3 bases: TGTGCCAGCAGCCCCCGGACAGGGAGGGCCTACAATGAGCAGTTCTTC.

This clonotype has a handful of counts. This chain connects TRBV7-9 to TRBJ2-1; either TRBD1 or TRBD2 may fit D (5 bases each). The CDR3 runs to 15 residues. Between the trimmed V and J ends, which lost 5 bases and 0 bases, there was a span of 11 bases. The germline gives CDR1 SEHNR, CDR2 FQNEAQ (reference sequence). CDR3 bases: TGTGCCAGCAGCGGAGAGGGGTCCTCCTACAATGAGCAGTTCTTC. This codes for CASSGEGSSYNEQFF. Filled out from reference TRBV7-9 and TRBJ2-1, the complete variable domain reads DTGVSQNPRHKITKRGQNVTFRCDPISEHNRLYWYRQTLGQGPEFLTYFQNEAQLEKSRLLSDRFSAERPKGSFSTLEIQRTEQGDSAMYLCASSGEGSSYNEQFFGPGTRLTVL.

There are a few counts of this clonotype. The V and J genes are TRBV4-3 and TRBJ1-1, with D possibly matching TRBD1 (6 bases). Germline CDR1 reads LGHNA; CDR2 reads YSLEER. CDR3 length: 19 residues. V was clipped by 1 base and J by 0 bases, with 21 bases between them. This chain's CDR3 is CASSQGTGTDLLVNTEAFF. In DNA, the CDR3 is TGCGCCAGCAGCCAAGGTACAGGGACGGATTTACTCGTGAACACTGAAGCTTTCTTT.

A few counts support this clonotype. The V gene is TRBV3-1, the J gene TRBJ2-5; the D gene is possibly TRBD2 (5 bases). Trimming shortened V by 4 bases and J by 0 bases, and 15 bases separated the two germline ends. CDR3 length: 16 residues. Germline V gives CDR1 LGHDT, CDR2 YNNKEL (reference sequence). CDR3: CASSRASSWYQETQYF. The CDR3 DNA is TGTGCCAGCAGCCGCGCTAGCAGTTGGTACCAAGAGACCCAGTACTTC.

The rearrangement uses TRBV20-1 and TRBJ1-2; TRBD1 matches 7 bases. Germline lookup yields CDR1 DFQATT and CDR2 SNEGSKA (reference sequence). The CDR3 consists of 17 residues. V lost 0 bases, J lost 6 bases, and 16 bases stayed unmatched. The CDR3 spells CSARDMIYQGVHNGYTF. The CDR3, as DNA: TGCAGTGCTAGAGACATGATTTATCAGGGGGTGCATAATGGCTACACCTTC.

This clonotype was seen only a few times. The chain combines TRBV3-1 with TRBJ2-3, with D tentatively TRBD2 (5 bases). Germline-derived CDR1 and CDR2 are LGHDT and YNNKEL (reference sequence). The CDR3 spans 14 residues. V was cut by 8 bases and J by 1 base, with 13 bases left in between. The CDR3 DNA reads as TGTGCCAGCCGCCCTTGGCGGGGCACAGATACGCAGTATTTT. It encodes CASRPWRGTDTQYF.

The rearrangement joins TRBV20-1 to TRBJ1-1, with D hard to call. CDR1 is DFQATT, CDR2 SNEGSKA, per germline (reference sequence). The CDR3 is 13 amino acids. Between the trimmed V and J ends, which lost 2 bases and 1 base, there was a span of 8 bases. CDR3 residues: CSARPDPNTEAFF. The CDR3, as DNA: TGCAGTGCTAGACCGGACCCGAACACTGAAGCTTTCTTT.

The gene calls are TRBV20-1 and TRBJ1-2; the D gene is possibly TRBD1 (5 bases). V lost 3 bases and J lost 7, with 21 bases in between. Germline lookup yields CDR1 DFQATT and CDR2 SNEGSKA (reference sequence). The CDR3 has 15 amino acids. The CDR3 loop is CSASPGGTQSGGYTF. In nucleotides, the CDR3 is TGCAGTGCTAGTCCGGGGGGGACGCAATCGGGTGGCTACACCTTC.

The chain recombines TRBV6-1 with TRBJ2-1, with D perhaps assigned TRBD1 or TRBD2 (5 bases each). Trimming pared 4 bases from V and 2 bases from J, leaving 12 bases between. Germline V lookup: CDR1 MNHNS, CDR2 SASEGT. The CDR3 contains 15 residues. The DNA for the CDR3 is TGTGCCAGCAGTGTAACTAGGGGAGCCTACAATGAGCAGTTCTTC. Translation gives CASSVTRGAYNEQFF.

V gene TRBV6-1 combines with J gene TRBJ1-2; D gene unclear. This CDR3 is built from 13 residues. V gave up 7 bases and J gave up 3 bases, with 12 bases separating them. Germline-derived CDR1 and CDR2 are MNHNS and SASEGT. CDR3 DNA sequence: TGTGCCAGCAACGGCGGCAGCTACTATGGCTACACCTTC. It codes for CASNGGSYYGYTF.

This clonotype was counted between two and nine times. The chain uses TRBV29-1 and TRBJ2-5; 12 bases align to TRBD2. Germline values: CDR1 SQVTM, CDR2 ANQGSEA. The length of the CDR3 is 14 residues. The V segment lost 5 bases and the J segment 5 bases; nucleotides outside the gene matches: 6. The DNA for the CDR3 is TGCAGCGTTCGGGCTAGCGGGAGGGGGGAGACCCAGTACTTC. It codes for CSVRASGRGETQYF. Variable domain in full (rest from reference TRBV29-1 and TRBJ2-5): SAVISQKPSRDICQRGTSLTIQCQVDSQVTMMFWYRQQPGQSLTLIATANQGSEATYESGFVIDKFPISRPNLTFSTLTVSNMSPEDSSIYLCSVRASGRGETQYFGPGTRLLVL.

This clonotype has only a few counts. CDR3 nucleotides: TGTGCCAGCACCTCAGGGCTAGCGGGAGTGCTTTTCAGTTATGAGCAGTTCTTC. The encoded protein is CASTSGLAGVLFSYEQFF. The V gene is TRBV28, the J gene TRBJ2-1; 10 bases fit TRBD2. The CDR3 loop spans 18 amino acids. V shed 7 bases and J 8 bases; nucleotides not matched to a gene: 20. Germline CDR1 MDHEN, CDR2 SYDVKM. Full variable domain (rest looked up from reference TRBV28 and TRBJ2-1): DVKVTQSSRYLVKRTGEKVFLECVQDMDHENMFWYRQDPGLGLRLIYFSYDVKMKEKGDIPEGYSVSREKKERFSLILESASTNQTSMYLCASTSGLAGVLFSYEQFFGPGTRLTVL.

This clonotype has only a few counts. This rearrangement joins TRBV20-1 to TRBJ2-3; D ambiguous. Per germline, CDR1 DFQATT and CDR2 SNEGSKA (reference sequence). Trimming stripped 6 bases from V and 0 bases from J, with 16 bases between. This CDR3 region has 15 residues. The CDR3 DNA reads TGCAGTGCCCCGGACGGCGGCCAGAGCACAGATACGCAGTATTTT. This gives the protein CSAPDGGQSTDTQYF.

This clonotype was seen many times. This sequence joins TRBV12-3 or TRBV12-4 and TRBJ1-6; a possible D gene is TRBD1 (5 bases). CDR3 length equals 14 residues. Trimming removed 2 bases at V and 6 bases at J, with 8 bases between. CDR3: CASSLRGGNSPLHF. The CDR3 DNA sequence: TGTGCCAGCAGTTTAAGGGGTGGTAATTCACCCCTCCACTTT.

DNA of the CDR3: TGTGCCAGCAGTGAGGGACCGCCGCCCTCCTACGAGCAGTACTTC. It specifies CASSEGPPPSYEQYF. The J gene is TRBJ2-7, the V gene TRBV6-4; D is possibly TRBD1 or TRBD2 (5 bases each). This CDR3 is built from 15 residues. The V gene lost 3 bases and the J gene lost 0 bases, with 12 bases spanning the gap. Per germline, CDR1 MRHNA and CDR2 SNTAGT.

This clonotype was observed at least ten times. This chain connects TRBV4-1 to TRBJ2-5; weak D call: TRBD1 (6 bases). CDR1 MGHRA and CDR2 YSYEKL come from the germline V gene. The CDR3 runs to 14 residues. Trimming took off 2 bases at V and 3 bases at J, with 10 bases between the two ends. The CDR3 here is CASSQPWTEETQYF. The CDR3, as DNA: TGCGCCAGCAGCCAACCTTGGACAGAAGAGACCCAGTACTTC.

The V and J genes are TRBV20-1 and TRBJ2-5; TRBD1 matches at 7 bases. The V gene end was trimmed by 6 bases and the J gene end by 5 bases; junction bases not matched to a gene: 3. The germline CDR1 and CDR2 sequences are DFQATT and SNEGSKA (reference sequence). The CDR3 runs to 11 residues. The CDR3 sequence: CSAAQGETQYF. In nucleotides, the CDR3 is TGCAGTGCGGCACAGGGGGAGACCCAGTACTTC.

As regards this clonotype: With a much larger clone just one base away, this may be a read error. The CDR3 coding sequence is TGTGCCAGTAAAATTATCGGGACAGCCTACGAGCAGTACTTC. As protein: CASKIIGTAYEQYF. The V gene is TRBV28, the J gene TRBJ2-7; 7 bases align to TRBD1. CDR1 is MDHEN, CDR2 SYDVKM, per germline. After removal of 9 bases from V and 2 bases from J, the junction contained 10 bases not matched to a gene. This CDR3 spans 14 amino acids.

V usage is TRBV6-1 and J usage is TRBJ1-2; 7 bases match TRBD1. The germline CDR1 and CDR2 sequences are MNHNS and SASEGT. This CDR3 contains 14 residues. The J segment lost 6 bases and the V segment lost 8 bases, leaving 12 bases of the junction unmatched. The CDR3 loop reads CASRPLTGADGYTF. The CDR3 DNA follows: TGTGCCAGCCGACCTCTCACAGGGGCCGATGGCTACACCTTC.

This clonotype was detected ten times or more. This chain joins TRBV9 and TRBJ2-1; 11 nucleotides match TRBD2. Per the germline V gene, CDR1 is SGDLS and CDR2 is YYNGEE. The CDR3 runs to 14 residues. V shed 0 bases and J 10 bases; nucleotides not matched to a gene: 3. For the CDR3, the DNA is TGTGCCAGCAGCGTAGAAGCTAGCGGGAGGGAGCAGTTCTTC. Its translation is CASSVEASGREQFF. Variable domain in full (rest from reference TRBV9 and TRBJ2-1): DSGVTQTPKHLITATGQRVTLRCSPRSGDLSVYWYQQSLDQGLQFLIQYYNGEERAKGNILERFSAQQFPDLHSELNLSSLELGDSALYFCASSVEASGREQFFGPGTRLTVL.

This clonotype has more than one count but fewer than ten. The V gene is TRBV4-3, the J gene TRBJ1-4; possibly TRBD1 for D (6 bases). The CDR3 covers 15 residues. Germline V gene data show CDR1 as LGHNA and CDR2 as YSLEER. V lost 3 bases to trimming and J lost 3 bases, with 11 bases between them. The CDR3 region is CASSHRGGANEKLFF. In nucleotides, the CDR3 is TGCGCCAGCAGCCATCGGGGGGGCGCTAATGAAAAACTGTTTTTT.

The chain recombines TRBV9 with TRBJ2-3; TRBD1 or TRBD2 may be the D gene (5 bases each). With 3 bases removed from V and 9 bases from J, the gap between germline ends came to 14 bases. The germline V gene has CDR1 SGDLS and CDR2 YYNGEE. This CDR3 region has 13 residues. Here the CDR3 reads CASSAPGTPTQYF. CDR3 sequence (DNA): TGTGCCAGCAGCGCCCCGGGGACCCCCACGCAGTATTTT.

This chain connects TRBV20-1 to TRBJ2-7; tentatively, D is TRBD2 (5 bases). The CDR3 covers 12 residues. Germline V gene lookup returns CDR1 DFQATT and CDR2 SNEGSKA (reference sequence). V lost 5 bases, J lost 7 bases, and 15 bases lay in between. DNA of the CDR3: TGCAGTGCTTCGAGGGTATCGGGGGAGCAGTACTTC. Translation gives CSASRVSGEQYF.

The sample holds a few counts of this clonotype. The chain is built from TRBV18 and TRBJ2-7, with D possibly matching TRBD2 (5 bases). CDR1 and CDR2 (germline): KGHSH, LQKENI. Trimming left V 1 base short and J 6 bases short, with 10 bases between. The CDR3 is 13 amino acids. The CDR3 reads CASSPRADAEQYF. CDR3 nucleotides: TGTGCCAGCTCACCACGAGCGGACGCCGAGCAGTACTTC.

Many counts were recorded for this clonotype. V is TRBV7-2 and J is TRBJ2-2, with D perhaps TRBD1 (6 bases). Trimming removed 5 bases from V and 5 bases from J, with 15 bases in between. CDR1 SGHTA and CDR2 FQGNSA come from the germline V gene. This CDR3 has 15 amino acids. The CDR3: CASSRAQGGTGELFF. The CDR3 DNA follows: TGTGCCAGCAGCCGAGCACAGGGTGGGACCGGGGAGCTGTTTTTT. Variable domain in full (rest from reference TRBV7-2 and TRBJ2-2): GAGVSQSPSNKVTEKGKDVELRCDPISGHTALYWYRQSLGQGLEFLIYFQGNSAPDKSGLPSDRFSAERTGGSVSTLTIQRTQQEDSAVYLCASSRAQGGTGELFFGEGSRLTVL.

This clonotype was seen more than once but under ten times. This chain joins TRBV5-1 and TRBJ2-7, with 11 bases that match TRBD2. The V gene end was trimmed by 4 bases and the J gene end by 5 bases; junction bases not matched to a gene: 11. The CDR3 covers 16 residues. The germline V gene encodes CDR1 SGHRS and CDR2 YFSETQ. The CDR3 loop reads CASSPRTSGYGNEQYF. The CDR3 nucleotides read TGCGCCAGCAGCCCCAGGACTAGCGGGTATGGTAACGAGCAGTACTTC.

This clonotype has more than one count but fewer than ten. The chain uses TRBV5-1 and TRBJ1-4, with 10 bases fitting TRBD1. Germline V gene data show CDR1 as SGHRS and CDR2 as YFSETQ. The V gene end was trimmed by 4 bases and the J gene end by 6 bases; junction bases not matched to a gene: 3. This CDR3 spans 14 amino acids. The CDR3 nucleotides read TGCGCCAGCAGCCGGACAGGGGGGGATGAAAAACTGTTTTTT. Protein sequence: CASSRTGGDEKLFF. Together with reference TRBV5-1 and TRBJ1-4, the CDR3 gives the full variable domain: KAGVTQTPRYLIKTRGQQVTLSCSPISGHRSVSWYQQTPGQGLQFLFEYFSETQRNKGNFPGRFSGRQFSNSRSEMNVSTLELGDSALYLCASSRTGGDEKLFFGSGTQLSVL.